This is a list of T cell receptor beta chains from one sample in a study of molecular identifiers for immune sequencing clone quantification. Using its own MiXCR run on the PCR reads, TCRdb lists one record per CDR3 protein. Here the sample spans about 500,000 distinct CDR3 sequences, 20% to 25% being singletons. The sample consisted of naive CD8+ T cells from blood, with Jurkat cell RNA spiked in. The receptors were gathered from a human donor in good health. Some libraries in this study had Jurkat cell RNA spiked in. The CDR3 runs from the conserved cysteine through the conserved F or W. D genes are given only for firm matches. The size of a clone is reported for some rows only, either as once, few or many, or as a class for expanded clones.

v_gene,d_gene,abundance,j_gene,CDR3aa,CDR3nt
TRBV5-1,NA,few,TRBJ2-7,CASSLNGAESYEQYF,TGCGCCAGCAGCTTGAACGGGGCCGAATCCTACGAGCAGTACTTC
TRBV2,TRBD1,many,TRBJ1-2,CASSSQGAYGYTF,TGTGCCAGCAGTTCACAGGGGGCTTATGGCTACACCTTC
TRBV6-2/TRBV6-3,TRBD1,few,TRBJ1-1,CASSYTGGKTEAFF,TGTGCCAGCAGTTACACAGGGGGAAAAACTGAAGCTTTCTTT
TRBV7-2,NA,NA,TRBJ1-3,CASSLFQPSGDTIYF,TGTGCCAGCAGCTTATTCCAGCCCTCTGGAGACACCATATATTTT
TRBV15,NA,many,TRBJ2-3,CATSSRSRYTDTQYF,TGTGCCACCAGCAGTAGATCGCGGTACACAGATACGCAGTATTTT
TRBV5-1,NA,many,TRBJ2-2,CASSPRGAQNTGELFF,TGCGCCAGCAGCCCCAGGGGGGCGCAAAACACCGGGGAGCTGTTTTTT
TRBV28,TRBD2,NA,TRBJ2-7,CASSFWASGRAGYEQYF,TGTGCCAGCAGTTTTTGGGCTAGCGGGAGGGCCGGCTACGAGCAGTACTTC
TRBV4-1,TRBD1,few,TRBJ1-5,CASSHYPGGRGNQPQHF,TGCGCCAGCAGCCATTACCCAGGGGGCAGAGGCAATCAGCCCCAGCATTTT
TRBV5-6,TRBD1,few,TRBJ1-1,CASSLGGLTGGNSNTEAFF,TGTGCCAGCAGCTTGGGGGGCCTGACAGGGGGAAATTCGAACACTGAAGCTTTCTTT
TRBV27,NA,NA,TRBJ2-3,CASSLLTPGPTDTQYF,TGTGCCAGCAGTCTCCTGACCCCGGGGCCCACAGATACGCAGTATTTT
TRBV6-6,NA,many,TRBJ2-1,CASSYSNGNEQFF,TGTGCCAGCAGTTACTCAAACGGGAATGAGCAGTTCTTC
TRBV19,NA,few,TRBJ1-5,CASSMLGNQPQHF,TGTGCCAGTAGTATGTTAGGAAATCAGCCCCAGCATTTT
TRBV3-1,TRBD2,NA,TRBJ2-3,CASSQDRSGGDTDTQYF,TGTGCCAGCAGCCAAGATCGGAGCGGGGGGGACACAGATACGCAGTATTTT
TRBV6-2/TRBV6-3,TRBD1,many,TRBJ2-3,CASSPDYRGSSDTQYF,TGTGCCAGCAGCCCAGACTACAGGGGAAGTTCAGATACGCAGTATTTT
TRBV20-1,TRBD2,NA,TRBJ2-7,CSAKSGTSAPYEQYF,TGCAGTGCTAAATCCGGGACTAGCGCCCCATACGAGCAGTACTTC
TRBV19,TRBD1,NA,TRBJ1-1,CASSRGQTEAFF,TGTGCCAGCAGCAGGGGGCAAACTGAAGCTTTCTTT
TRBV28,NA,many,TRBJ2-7,CASRTRGFSYEQYF,TGTGCCAGCAGAACTAGAGGGTTCAGCTACGAGCAGTACTTC
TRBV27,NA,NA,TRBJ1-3,CASSPRGVGNTIYF,TGTGCCAGCAGTCCCAGGGGAGTTGGAAACACCATATATTTT
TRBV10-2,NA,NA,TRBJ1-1,CAISWGFDTEAFF,TGCGCCATTTCCTGGGGGTTTGACACTGAAGCTTTCTTT
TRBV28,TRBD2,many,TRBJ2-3,CASSGPLAVTDTQYF,TGTGCCAGCAGTGGACCTCTAGCGGTCACAGATACGCAGTATTTT
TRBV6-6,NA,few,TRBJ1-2,CASKLAGGYGYTF,TGTGCCAGCAAACTCGCGGGTGGCTATGGCTACACCTTC
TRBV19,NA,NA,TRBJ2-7,CATKAWGSENEQYF,TGTGCCACCAAAGCCTGGGGGAGTGAAAACGAGCAGTACTTC
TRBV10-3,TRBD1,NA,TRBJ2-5,CAISEFDRGGETQYF,TGTGCCATCAGTGAGTTCGACAGGGGGGGAGAGACCCAGTACTTC
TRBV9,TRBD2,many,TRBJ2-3,CASSPRGGALTTDTQYF,TGTGCCAGCAGCCCCCGGGGGGGGGCCCTTACCACGGATACGCAGTATTTT
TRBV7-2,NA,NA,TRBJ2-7,CASRVPPTLYEQNF,TGTGCCAGCCGTGTACCGCCAACCCTCTACGAGCAGAACTTC
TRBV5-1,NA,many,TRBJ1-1,CASSKGADAEAFF,TGCGCCAGCAGCAAAGGGGCTGACGCTGAAGCTTTCTTT
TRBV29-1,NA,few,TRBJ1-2,CSVDLSGIYGYTF,TGCAGCGTTGACCTCTCAGGGATCTATGGCTACACCTTC
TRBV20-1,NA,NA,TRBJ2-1,CSARDYSTPSSYNEQFF,TGCAGTGCTAGGGACTACTCAACTCCAAGCTCCTACAATGAGCAGTTCTTC
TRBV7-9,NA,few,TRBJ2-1,CASRPRGTPYNEQFF,TGTGCCAGCCGCCCTAGGGGAACCCCGTACAATGAGCAGTTCTTC
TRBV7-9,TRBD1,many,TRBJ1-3,CASSFEDRGPTIYF,TGTGCCAGCAGCTTCGAGGACAGGGGTCCCACCATATATTTT
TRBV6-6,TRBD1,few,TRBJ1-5,CASSRQGNSNQPQHF,TGTGCCAGCAGTCGACAGGGCAATAGCAATCAGCCCCAGCATTTT
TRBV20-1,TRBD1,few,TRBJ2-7,CSASDRDRGYEQYF,TGCAGTGCTAGCGACCGGGACAGGGGTTACGAGCAGTACTTC
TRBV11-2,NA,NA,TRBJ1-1,CASSLEQDMNTEAFF,TGTGCCAGCAGCTTAGAACAAGACATGAACACTGAAGCTTTCTTT
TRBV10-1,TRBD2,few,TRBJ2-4,CASSEVESSGGAGAKNIQYF,TGCGCCAGCAGTGAGGTAGAGTCTAGCGGGGGGGCCGGAGCCAAAAACATTCAGTACTTC
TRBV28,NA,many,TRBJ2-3,CASKVMGEGGRTDTQYF,TGTGCCAGCAAGGTTATGGGTGAGGGGGGCAGAACAGATACGCAGTATTTT
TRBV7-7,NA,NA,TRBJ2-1,CASSLEVTGRLNGQFF,TGTGCCAGCAGCTTAGAAGTGACAGGGAGGTTGAATGGGCAGTTCTTC
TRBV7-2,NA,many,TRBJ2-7,CASTPGGTFEQYF,TGTGCCAGCACCCCCGGAGGGACGTTCGAGCAGTACTTC
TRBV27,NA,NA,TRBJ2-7,CASSFSWGSNSYEQYF,TGTGCCAGCAGTTTCTCATGGGGCAGCAACTCCTACGAGCAGTACTTC
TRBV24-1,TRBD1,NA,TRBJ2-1,CATSDFDRADYNEQFF,TGTGCCACCAGTGACTTCGACAGGGCCGATTACAATGAGCAGTTCTTC
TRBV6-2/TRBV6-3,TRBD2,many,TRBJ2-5,CAAGGETQYF,TGTGCCGCGGGAGGAGAGACCCAGTACTTC
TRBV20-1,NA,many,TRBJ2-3,CSAKGDHQGPTDTQYF,TGCAGTGCTAAAGGGGATCATCAGGGCCCAACAGATACGCAGTATTTT
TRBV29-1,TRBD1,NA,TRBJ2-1,CSAETGINEQFF,TGCAGCGCCGAGACAGGGATAAATGAGCAGTTCTTC
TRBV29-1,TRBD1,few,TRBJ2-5,CSVEKDRVYSETQYF,TGCAGCGTTGAGAAGGACAGGGTTTATTCGGAGACCCAGTACTTC
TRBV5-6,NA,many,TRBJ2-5,CASSPEGRAGETQYF,TGTGCCAGCAGCCCTGAGGGCAGGGCGGGAGAGACCCAGTACTTC
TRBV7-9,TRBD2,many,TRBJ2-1,CASSASSGTSGSNEQFF,TGTGCCAGCAGCGCCAGTTCCGGGACTAGCGGGAGTAATGAGCAGTTCTTC
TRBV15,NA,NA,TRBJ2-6,CATSRVGYSGANVLTF,TGTGCCACCAGCAGAGTGGGATACTCTGGGGCCAACGTCCTGACTTTC
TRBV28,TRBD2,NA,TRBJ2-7,CASSYGGARSYEQYF,TGTGCCAGCAGTTACGGGGGGGCGAGGTCCTACGAGCAGTACTTC
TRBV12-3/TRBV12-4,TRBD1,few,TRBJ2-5,CASSLVGTGSKETQYF,TGTGCCAGCAGTTTAGTAGGGACAGGAAGCAAAGAGACCCAGTACTTC
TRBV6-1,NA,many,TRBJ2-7,CASRRMNHRERDYEQYF,TGTGCCAGCAGGAGAATGAACCACAGGGAAAGAGACTACGAGCAGTACTTC
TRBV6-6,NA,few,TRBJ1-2,CASTLIANYGYTF,TGTGCCAGCACTTTAATAGCAAACTATGGCTACACCTTC
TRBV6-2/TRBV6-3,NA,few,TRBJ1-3,CASSTHPTEVRNTIYF,TGTGCCAGCAGTACTCATCCTACAGAGGTTAGAAACACCATATATTTT
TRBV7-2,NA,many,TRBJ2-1,CASSLGSEQFF,TGTGCCAGCAGCTTAGGGTCTGAGCAGTTCTTC
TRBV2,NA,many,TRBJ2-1,CASSDRSYNEQFF,TGTGCCAGCTCCGATAGGTCCTACAATGAGCAGTTCTTC
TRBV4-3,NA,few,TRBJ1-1,CASSPATGNTEAFF,TGCGCCAGCAGCCCCGCAACAGGGAACACTGAAGCTTTCTTT
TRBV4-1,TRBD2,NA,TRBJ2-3,CASSGLAGEPDTQYF,TGCGCCAGCTCCGGACTAGCGGGAGAGCCAGATACGCAGTATTTT